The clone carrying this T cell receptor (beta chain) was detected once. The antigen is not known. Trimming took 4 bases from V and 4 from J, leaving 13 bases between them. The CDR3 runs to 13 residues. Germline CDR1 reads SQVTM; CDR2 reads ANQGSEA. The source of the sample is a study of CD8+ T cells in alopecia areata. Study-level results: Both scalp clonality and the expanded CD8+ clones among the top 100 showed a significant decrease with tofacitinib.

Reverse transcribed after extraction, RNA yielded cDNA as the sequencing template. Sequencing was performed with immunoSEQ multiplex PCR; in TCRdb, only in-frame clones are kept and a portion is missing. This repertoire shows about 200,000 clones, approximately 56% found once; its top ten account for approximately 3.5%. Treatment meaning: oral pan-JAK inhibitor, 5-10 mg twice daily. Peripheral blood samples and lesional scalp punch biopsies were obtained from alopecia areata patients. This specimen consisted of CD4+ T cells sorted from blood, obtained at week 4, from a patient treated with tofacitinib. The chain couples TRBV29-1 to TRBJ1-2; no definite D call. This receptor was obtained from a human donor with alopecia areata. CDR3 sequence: CSVVKGSIYGYTF. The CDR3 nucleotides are TGCAGCGTTGTAAAGGGATCTATCTATGGCTACACCTTC.